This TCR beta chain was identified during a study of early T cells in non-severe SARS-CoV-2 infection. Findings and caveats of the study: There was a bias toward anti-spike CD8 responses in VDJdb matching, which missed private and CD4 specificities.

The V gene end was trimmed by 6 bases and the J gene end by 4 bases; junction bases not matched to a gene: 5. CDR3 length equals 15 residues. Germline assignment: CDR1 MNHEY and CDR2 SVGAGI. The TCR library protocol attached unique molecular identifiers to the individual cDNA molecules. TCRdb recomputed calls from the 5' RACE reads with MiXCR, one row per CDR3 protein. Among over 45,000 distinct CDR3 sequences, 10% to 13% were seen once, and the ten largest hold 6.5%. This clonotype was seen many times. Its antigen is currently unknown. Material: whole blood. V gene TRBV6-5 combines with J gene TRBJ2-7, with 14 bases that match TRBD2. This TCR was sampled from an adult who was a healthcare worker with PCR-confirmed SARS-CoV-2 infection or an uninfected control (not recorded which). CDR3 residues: CASRPGTSGSYEQYF. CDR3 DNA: TGTGCCAGCAGACCCGGGACTAGCGGGAGTTACGAGCAGTACTTC.